Listed below are T cell receptor beta chains from one sample, sequenced in a study of cytomegalovirus exposure and HLA in healthy donors. Generated by immunoSEQ multiplex PCR, the TCRdb table keeps only in-frame clones and is missing some. Among about 100,000 clones, 65% to 80% were seen once, and the ten largest hold around 7%. The material sequenced was PBMCs. These receptors were taken from a man in his forties or fifties in good health and CMV-seropositive. The CDR3 runs from the conserved cysteine through the conserved F or W. A D gene is named only where the DNA matches it firmly. Clone size appears in some rows only: once, few, many, or a class for an expanded clone.

clone_size	d_call	j_call	v_call	cdr3_aa	cdr3_nt
-	-	TRBJ2-2	TRBV5-1	CASSPSVRIIPGELFF	TGCGCCAGCAGCCCCTCGGTGCGGATTATCCCCGGGGAGCTGTTTTTT
-	TRBD1	TRBJ1-2	TRBV27	CASSTRPHRGDGYTF	TGTGCCAGCAGTACCCGGCCGCACAGGGGAGATGGCTACACCTTC
-	TRBD1	TRBJ2-7	TRBV6-5	CASGQGSYEQYF	TGTGCCAGCGGACAGGGGTCCTACGAGCAGTACTTC
few	-	TRBJ2-7	TRBV28	CASSSLYEQYF	TGTGCCAGCAGTTCCCTCTACGAGCAGTACTTC
-	TRBD2	TRBJ2-5	TRBV7-6	CASGLAGLRETQYF	TGTGCCAGCGGACTAGCGGGGTTGAGGGAGACCCAGTACTTC
-	-	TRBJ1-3	TRBV6-5	CASSYSTGSGNTIYF	TGTGCCAGCAGTTACTCGACGGGATCTGGAAACACCATATATTTT
-	TRBD1	TRBJ2-3	TRBV7-3	CASSLKRGPNPPRFTDTQYF	TGTGCCAGCAGCTTAAAAAGGGGGCCGAATCCCCCTAGGTTCACAGATACGCAGTATTTT
-	TRBD1	TRBJ1-1	TRBV19	CASSLDRIQNTEAFF	TGTGCCAGTAGTCTGGACAGGATACAGAACACTGAAGCTTTCTTT
-	TRBD1	TRBJ2-2	TRBV28	CASNPTGAVTGELFF	TGTGCCAGCAACCCCACAGGGGCCGTCACCGGGGAGCTGTTTTTT
-	TRBD2	TRBJ2-7	TRBV19	CASSRLHLAGSSYEQYF	TGTGCCAGTAGTAGACTTCACTTAGCGGGGAGCTCCTACGAGCAGTACTTC